Listed here are 30 T cell receptor beta chains from one sample, sequenced in a study of CD8 T cells in ankylosing spondylitis. Whole-study results and caveats: Blood from ankylosing spondylitis patients appeared to carry a characteristic roughly eight-variant TCR beta motif.

MiXCR, run by TCRdb on the 5' RACE reads, gives a single entry per CDR3 protein. The data show approximately 300,000 distinct CDR3 sequences, 6.5% to 10% seen once. For these receptors, no antigen is known. The sequenced sample consisted of blood, either unsorted or a sorted T cell fraction (not recorded which). The receptors were sampled from a male donor with ankylosing spondylitis.

This clonotype showed up many times. J is TRBJ1-5 and V is TRBV3-1; D uncertain. The CDR3 length is 14 residues. CDR1 is LGHDT and CDR2 is YNNKEL in the germline V gene (reference sequence). V was cut by 1 base and J by 1 base, with 5 bases left in between. In DNA, the CDR3 is TGTGCCAGCAGCCAAGGACGGAGCAATCAGCCCCAGCATTTT. As protein: CASSQGRSNQPQHF.

A note on this clonotype: This sequence may be a read error, since a much larger clone differs from it by one base. The J gene is TRBJ2-2, the V gene TRBV7-2; no clear D. Per germline, CDR1 SGHTA and CDR2 FQGNSA. The CDR3 is 13 amino acids. The CDR3: CAGSVTETGELFF. In nucleotides, the CDR3 is TGTGCCGGCAGCGTGACTGAGACCGGGGAGCTGTTTTTT.

The chain employs TRBV12-3 or TRBV12-4 and TRBJ2-1; 10 bases match TRBD1. Trimming cost V 8 bases and J 6 bases; bases outside gene matches: 10. The CDR3 runs 15 residues. The CDR3, as DNA: TGTGCCAGCTTCGGGGTTGGGGACAGGGGCAATGAGCAGTTCTTC. Translated, it gives CASFGVGDRGNEQFF.

This clonotype was recorded a few times. This chain joins TRBV12-3 or TRBV12-4 and TRBJ2-1; tentative D call: TRBD2 (6 bases). CDR3 size: 15 residues. V lost 5 bases, J lost 2 bases, and 13 bases lay in between. The CDR3 bases are TGTGCCAGCAGTCCCGGGAGCATCACCTACAATGAGCAGTTCTTC. Translated, it gives CASSPGSITYNEQFF.

This clonotype was observed a handful of times. The rearrangement joins TRBV5-1 to TRBJ2-7; TRBD1 matches 7 bases. The CDR3 has 14 residues. The germline CDR1 and CDR2 sequences are SGHRS and YFSETQ. V lost 3 bases and J lost 4; bases outside the gene matches: 7. Here the CDR3 DNA reads TGCGCCAGCAGCTGGGCGGACAGGCCATACGAGCAGTACTTC. This translates into CASSWADRPYEQYF.

This clonotype was found a few times. This chain uses TRBV11-2 with TRBJ2-1, with 7 bases aligning to TRBD2. Germline CDR1 reads SGHAT; CDR2 reads FQNNGV. This CDR3 comprises 15 residues. Trimming took 5 bases from V and 8 from J; bases not matched to a gene: 12. The CDR3 region has the DNA TGTGCCAGCAGCCCCTTCGCGGGAGTGGTAGATGAGCAGTTCTTC. Translating it yields CASSPFAGVVDEQFF.

There are a few counts of this clonotype. The gene calls are TRBV3-1 and TRBJ2-1, with 9 bases identical to TRBD1. CDR3 size: 14 residues. From germline, CDR1 is LGHDT and CDR2 YNNKEL (reference sequence). V shed 6 bases and J 4 bases; nucleotides not matched to a gene: 4. CDR3 region: CASRQGAKYNEQFF. The CDR3 DNA sequence: TGTGCCAGCAGACAGGGGGCGAAGTACAATGAGCAGTTCTTC.

The rearrangement uses TRBV12-3 or TRBV12-4 and TRBJ2-6; D remains unclear. The CDR3 is 15 residues long. With 3 bases removed from V and 2 bases from J, the gap between germline ends came to 8 bases. This CDR3 reads CASSLDVTGANVLTF. The CDR3 DNA follows: TGTGCCAGCAGTTTGGATGTGACTGGGGCCAACGTCCTGACTTTC.

This clonotype has a count of ten or more. V and J are TRBV12-3 or TRBV12-4 and TRBJ2-7, with a tentative D call TRBD2 (6 bases). CDR3 length: 12 amino acids. V lost 6 bases, J lost 9 bases, and 15 bases lay in between. CDR3 in amino acids: CASSLGGAGQYF. For the CDR3, the DNA is TGTGCCAGCAGCCTCGGAGGGGCCGGGCAGTACTTC.

The table lists this clonotype with many counts. The rearrangement links TRBV9 to TRBJ2-1, with 7 nucleotides matching TRBD1. Per germline, CDR1 SGDLS and CDR2 YYNGEE. The V gene end was trimmed by 5 bases and the J gene end by 1 base; junction bases not matched to a gene: 3. There are 14 residues in the CDR3. As DNA, the CDR3 is TGTGCCAGCAGAGGGACAGATTCCTACAATGAGCAGTTCTTC. Protein: CASRGTDSYNEQFF. The complete variable domain, with remaining parts taken from reference TRBV9 and TRBJ2-1, reads DSGVTQTPKHLITATGQRVTLRCSPRSGDLSVYWYQQSLDQGLQFLIQYYNGEERAKGNILERFSAQQFPDLHSELNLSSLELGDSALYFCASRGTDSYNEQFFGPGTRLTVL.

Ten or more counts support this clonotype. V is TRBV10-3 and J is TRBJ2-4; possibly TRBD2 for D (6 bases). Germline CDR1 ENHRY, CDR2 SYGVKD. The CDR3 spans 16 residues. Trimming took 3 bases from V and 1 from J, leaving 13 bases between them. CDR3 sequence reads: CAISEPGLGAKNIQYF. CDR3 bases: TGTGCCATCAGTGAACCGGGACTCGGGGCCAAAAACATTCAGTACTTC.

The chain combines TRBV20-1 with TRBJ2-7; D remains ambiguous. Trimming left V 7 bases short and J 2 bases short, with 9 bases between. The CDR3 totals 11 residues. In germline, CDR1 is DFQATT, CDR2 SNEGSKA (reference sequence). The CDR3 is CSGRHTYEQYF. The CDR3 DNA is TGCAGTGGCAGACATACCTACGAGCAGTACTTC.

This clonotype was seen more than once but under ten times. The V and J genes are TRBV20-1 and TRBJ2-3; 12 positions match TRBD2. The CDR3 has 15 amino acids. With V trimmed by 4 bases and J by 2 bases, 4 bases remained unmatched. Germline V gene sequence: CDR1 DFQATT, CDR2 SNEGSKA (reference sequence). CDR3 sequence reads: CSATGLAGYTDTQYF. CDR3 coding DNA: TGCAGTGCTACCGGACTAGCGGGATACACAGATACGCAGTATTTT.

This clonotype was recorded a few times. The rearrangement links TRBV7-8 to TRBJ1-4; no clear D gene. CDR1 is SGHVS, CDR2 FQNEAQ, per germline. This CDR3 contains 15 residues. Trimming took 6 bases from V and 8 from J, leaving 19 bases between them. The CDR3 nucleotides are TGTGCCAGCAGTCCCGGGTCCCCTCGGGCCGAAAAACTGTTTTTT. As protein: CASSPGSPRAEKLFF.

Many counts were recorded for this clonotype. The rearrangement links TRBV7-2 to TRBJ1-1; 9 nucleotides line up with TRBD1. Per the germline V gene, CDR1 is SGHTA and CDR2 is FQGNSA. V lost 5 bases, J lost 8 bases, and 12 bases stayed unmatched. The CDR3 contains 15 residues. The CDR3 region has the DNA TGTGCCAGCAGCCCCCGGACAGGGGCCTTCGGAGAAGCTTTCTTT. Translation gives CASSPRTGAFGEAFF.

This clonotype appeared many times. The rearrangement joins TRBV12-3 or TRBV12-4 to TRBJ1-2, with 9 bases fitting TRBD1. The CDR3 runs to 14 residues. The V gene end was trimmed by 3 bases and the J gene end by 2 bases; junction bases not matched to a gene: 1. The CDR3 region is CASSFTGGNYGYTF. In DNA form, the CDR3 reads TGTGCCAGCAGTTTTACAGGGGGCAACTATGGCTACACCTTC.

This rearrangement joins TRBV5-1 to TRBJ1-1, with D possibly being TRBD1 (6 bases). The V end lost 0 bases, the J end lost 4 bases, and 13 bases lay between the germline ends. Per germline, CDR1 SGHRS and CDR2 YFSETQ. The CDR3 loop spans 15 amino acids. In DNA, the CDR3 is TGCGCCAGCAGCTTGGACGGAATCAGGGGCACTGAAGCTTTCTTT. Protein product: CASSLDGIRGTEAFF.

In this sample, this clonotype turned up many times. The chain uses TRBV6-1 and TRBJ1-5; D unclear. The germline V and J ends were trimmed by 4 bases and 7 bases, with 11 bases remaining between them. The CDR3 totals 13 residues. The germline V gene has CDR1 MNHNS and CDR2 SASEGT. CDR3 protein: CASSGSREQPQHF. CDR3 coding DNA: TGTGCCAGCAGTGGAAGCCGAGAGCAGCCCCAGCATTTT.

CDR3 in DNA: TGTGCTAGTGGTTTGGTTAACACCGGGGAGCTGTTTTTT. This sequence encodes CASGLVNTGELFF. The rearrangement joins TRBV12-5 to TRBJ2-2; D gene uncertain. The CDR3 runs 13 residues. Germline assignment: CDR1 LGHNT and CDR2 FRNRAP. V dropped 0 bases and J dropped 2 bases, with 1 base sitting between them.

This clonotype appeared a few times. The rearrangement joins TRBV3-1 to TRBJ2-5; 12 bases map to TRBD2. With 4 bases clipped from V and 5 bases from J, the junction kept 11 bases outside the gene matches. The CDR3 is 17 residues long. Germline V gene lookup returns CDR1 LGHDT and CDR2 YNNKEL (reference sequence). CDR3 sequence reads: CASSLETTSGSWETQYF. The CDR3 DNA sequence: TGTGCCAGCAGCCTTGAAACGACTAGCGGGAGTTGGGAGACCCAGTACTTC.

This rearrangement joins TRBV28 to TRBJ1-2; no reliable D call. Trimming took off 4 bases at V and 4 bases at J, with 13 bases between the two ends. The CDR3 consists of 14 residues. The V gene's germline CDR1 is MDHEN and CDR2 SYDVKM. The CDR3 bases are TGTGCCAGCAGTTACTTCAGGAACGGCTATGGCTACACCTTC. The encoded protein is CASSYFRNGYGYTF.

The rearrangement uses TRBV27 and TRBJ1-4; D uncertain. The V gene lost 0 bases and the J gene lost 5 bases, with 4 bases spanning the gap. CDR1 and CDR2 (germline): MNHEY, SMNVEV (reference sequence). CDR3 length equals 13 residues. The DNA for the CDR3 is TGTGCCAGCAGTTTATCCACAAATGAAAAACTGTTTTTT. Translated, it gives CASSLSTNEKLFF.

This clonotype has more than one count but fewer than ten. The chain combines TRBV6-1 with TRBJ2-1, with 8 bases that match TRBD2. CDR1 and CDR2 (germline): MNHNS, SASEGT. CDR3 size: 15 residues. V gave up 5 bases and J gave up 10 bases; unmatched junction bases: 13. The CDR3 loop reads CASSPPGLGFREQFF. In nucleotides, the CDR3 is TGTGCCAGCAGTCCCCCGGGACTAGGGTTTCGAGAGCAGTTCTTC.

J is TRBJ2-5 and V is TRBV7-8; TRBD2 matches at 7 bases. The CDR3 has 17 residues. Germline CDR1 and CDR2: SGHVS and FQNEAQ. J gave up 1 base and V 3 bases, and 11 bases lay outside the gene matches. The CDR3 here is CASSFLTVGRRQETQYF. The CDR3 bases are TGTGCCAGCAGCTTTCTTACAGTCGGGAGGCGCCAAGAGACCCAGTACTTC.

V is TRBV20-1 and J is TRBJ2-6; D is unresolved. Looked up from germline, CDR1 is DFQATT and CDR2 is SNEGSKA (reference sequence). Trimming shortened V by 3 bases and J by 0 bases, and 6 bases separated the two germline ends. This CDR3 comprises 14 residues. This CDR3 reads CSARMGSGANVLTF. The CDR3 region has the DNA TGCAGTGCTAGGATGGGCTCTGGGGCCAACGTCCTGACTTTC.

V gene TRBV29-1 combines with J gene TRBJ2-3; tentative D call: TRBD2 (5 bases). V was shortened by 3 bases and J by 4 bases, with 11 bases between the two germline ends. The CDR3 covers 13 residues. Germline V gene sequence: CDR1 SQVTM, CDR2 ANQGSEA. CDR3 nucleotides: TGCAGCGTTGACGGGGTAATATCAGATACGCAGTATTTT. Its protein is CSVDGVISDTQYF.

The chain recombines TRBV5-1 with TRBJ1-2; D is ambiguous. Germline V CDR1 and CDR2: SGHRS, YFSETQ. The germline V and J ends were trimmed by 0 bases and 6 bases, with 12 bases remaining between them. The length of the CDR3 is 14 residues. CDR3 bases: TGCGCCAGCAGCTTGGCTGGGCATGGGGATGGCTACACCTTC. It yields the protein CASSLAGHGDGYTF.

This clonotype was seen only a few times. The chain is built from TRBV7-2 and TRBJ2-4; the match to TRBD1 covers 9 bases. From germline, CDR1 is SGHTA and CDR2 FQGNSA. This CDR3 region has 15 residues. The V and J ends lost 5 bases and 8 bases, in that order; junction bases with no gene match: 10. DNA for the CDR3: TGTGCCAGCAGCCTGGCCGGACAGGGGCCGGACATTCAGTACTTC. Protein product: CASSLAGQGPDIQYF.

This clonotype was seen a few times. V is TRBV19 and J is TRBJ1-5; weak D call: TRBD1 (5 bases). The germline V and J ends were trimmed by 7 bases and 4 bases, with 14 bases remaining between them. Germline-derived CDR1 and CDR2 are LNHDA and SQIVND (reference sequence). This CDR3 has 14 amino acids. CDR3 sequence: CASTGGARNQPQHF. The CDR3 DNA is TGTGCCAGTACGGGCGGGGCTAGAAATCAGCCCCAGCATTTT.

This clonotype has only a few counts. The chain couples TRBV5-1 to TRBJ2-7; D is tentatively TRBD1 or TRBD2 (5 bases each). Trimming shortened V by 1 base and J by 2 bases, and 16 bases separated the two germline ends. CDR1 is SGHRS and CDR2 is YFSETQ in the germline V gene. CDR3 length: 16 residues. The CDR3 sequence: CASSLRVGDRTYEQYF. For the CDR3, the DNA is TGCGCCAGCAGCTTGAGAGTAGGGGACCGGACCTACGAGCAGTACTTC.